This T cell receptor (beta chain) derives from a study of cytomegalovirus exposure and HLA in healthy donors. With respect to this clone: No antigen is known for it.

CDR1 and CDR2 (germline): LNHDA, SQIVND (reference sequence). The CDR3 consists of 13 residues. The V end lost 3 bases, the J end lost 1 base, and 7 bases lay between the germline ends. The primer mix had 60 Vbeta and 13 Jbeta primers. Sequenced by immunoSEQ multiplex PCR; TCRdb stores in-frame clones only, minus some. The table lists roughly 120,000 clones, roughly 82% of them singletons. Study-wide points: An observed cluster of highly shared sequence variants was recorded as a likely sequencing artifact.

This TCR came from a male donor in good health and CMV-seropositive. The chain has TRBV19 and TRBJ2-7, with D unresolved. Sequencing was performed on PBMCs. CDR3 sequence (DNA): TGTGCCAGTAGTATGAGCGAGTCCTACGAGCAGTACTTC. Translating it yields CASSMSESYEQYF.